These T cell receptor beta chains were read from a single sample in a study of CD8 T cells in ankylosing spondylitis. MiXCR was run by TCRdb on the 5' RACE reads, yielding one entry per CDR3 protein. Of roughly 150,000 distinct CDR3 sequences detected, around a tenth appear once; the ten largest clones hold approximately 15%. Input material: blood, either unsorted or a sorted T cell fraction (not recorded which). Source of these receptors: a female donor with ankylosing spondylitis or in good health (not recorded which). CDR3s include the opening cysteine and the closing phenylalanine or tryptophan. The size of a clone is reported for some rows only, either as once, few or many, or as a class for expanded clones.

V: TRBV4-1; size: .; CDR3: CASSQEWGNTIYF
V: TRBV15; size: few; CDR3: CATSSDRKVVPKLEDTQYF
V: TRBV28; size: .; CDR3: CASSPPGGHQPQHF
V: TRBV7-9; size: .; CDR3: CASSPVAGTPGDSGNTIYF
V: TRBV7-8; size: .; CDR3: CASSAGVLGRTKGSYEQYF
V: TRBV29-1; size: many; CDR3: CSTYPLLRNTEAFF
V: TRBV7-9; size: few; CDR3: CASRPEGAAEAFF
V: TRBV4-1; size: few; CDR3: CASSQVGEGYGYTF
V: TRBV5-6; size: .; CDR3: CASSLTGGGGEQFF
V: TRBV9; size: few; CDR3: CASSVQGQSNYGYTF
V: TRBV12-3/TRBV12-4; size: .; CDR3: CASRQGANEQFF
V: TRBV9; size: few; CDR3: CASSVGVETDTQYF
V: TRBV29-1; size: .; CDR3: CSVGDRGVGEQYF
V: TRBV12-3/TRBV12-4; size: few; CDR3: CASSFQGQVNTEAFF
V: TRBV9; size: .; CDR3: CASSTSSGSGNTIYF
V: TRBV6-5; size: .; CDR3: CASRERLYGYTF